Following are 2 T cell receptor beta chains from one sample sequenced in a study of blood T cell repertoires in COVID-19. Assay: immunoSEQ multiplex PCR; the TCRdb copy retains only in-frame clones and omits some. In the table there are approximately 230,000 clones, more than 70% of which are singletons. Sequenced material: peripheral blood. These receptor sequences come from a woman between 40 and 50 years old who had recovered from COVID-19.

The genes are TRBV7-3 and TRBJ2-2; 11 bases fit TRBD2. The germline V gene has CDR1 SGHTA and CDR2 FQGTGA. V shed 5 bases, J shed 3 bases, and the junction held 8 bases outside the gene matches. The CDR3 covers 17 residues. The CDR3 region is CASSPTSGRIDTGELFF. The CDR3 bases are TGTGCCAGCAGCCCCACTAGCGGGAGAATCGACACCGGGGAGCTGTTTTTT.

The chain is built from TRBV5-6 and TRBJ2-7, with 9 bases fitting TRBD2. Per the germline V gene, CDR1 is SGHDT and CDR2 is YYEEEE. This CDR3 comprises 14 residues. Germline trimming cut 6 bases from V and 5 bases from J; bases unmatched to any gene: 9. Here the CDR3 reads CASTRLAASHEQYF. The CDR3 nucleotides read TGTGCCAGCACCAGACTAGCGGCGTCCCACGAGCAGTACTTC.